These 10 T cell receptor beta chains originate from one sample sequenced in a study of regulatory T cells in long-lasting Graves disease. Relying on iRepertoire HTBI primers and Arm-PCR of CDR3 regions, the team built TCR beta libraries. Each CDR3 protein gets one entry after TCRdb re-called the multiplex PCR reads with MiXCR. The sample contains 200,000 to 250,000 distinct CDR3 sequences, less than 20% of which appear only once. Time point here: newly diagnosed GD, antithyroid drugs for less than 3 months. After RNA was extracted from PBMCs, the TCR library was made from it. This same sample was also taken into another study, of T cells in Graves' hyperthyroidism and ophthalmopathy.

This specimen was peripheral blood mononuclear cells (PBMCs), taken at new diagnosis, from a patient treated with antithyroid drugs. The receptor source for this set is a woman between 25 and 40 years old with Graves disease.

This clonotype showed up many times. The chain carries TRBV27 and TRBJ2-7; 7 bases map to TRBD1. The CDR3 totals 13 residues. V trimming: 7 bases; J trimming: 4 bases; junction bases outside the gene matches: 7. The germline V gene encodes CDR1 MNHEY and CDR2 SMNVEV (reference sequence). The CDR3 is CASTRQGEYEQYF. DNA for the CDR3: TGTGCCAGCACCCGACAGGGAGAGTACGAGCAGTACTTC.

This clonotype was observed at least ten times. The chain joins TRBV7-9 to TRBJ1-3; tentative D call: TRBD1 (5 bases). Germline V gene sequence: CDR1 SEHNR, CDR2 FQNEAQ (reference sequence). V shed 5 bases and J shed 4 bases, with 15 bases lying between them. CDR3 length equals 15 residues. Here the CDR3 DNA reads TGTGCCAGCAGCCTGGGGGAGGCGTCAGGAAACACCATATATTTT. Its translation: CASSLGEASGNTIYF.

This clonotype has at least ten counts. The rearrangement uses TRBV7-8 and TRBJ1-1, with D possibly matching TRBD1 (6 bases). V lost 1 base to trimming and J lost 8 bases, with 14 bases between them. Per germline, CDR1 SGHVS and CDR2 FQNEAQ. This CDR3 comprises 14 residues. The CDR3 spells CASSLGGGAQEAFF. In nucleotides, the CDR3 is TGTGCCAGCAGCTTAGGTGGGGGGGCGCAAGAAGCTTTCTTT. Supplemented by reference TRBV7-8 and TRBJ1-1, the full variable domain reads GAGVSQSPRYKVAKRGQDVALRCDPISGHVSLFWYQQALGQGPEFLTYFQNEAQLDKSGLPSDRFFAERPEGSVSTLKIQRTQQEDSAVYLCASSLGGGAQEAFFGQGTRLTVV.

This clonotype was seen many times. This chain links TRBV7-9 with TRBJ1-1, with a possible D match to TRBD1 (5 bases). Per the germline V gene, CDR1 is SEHNR and CDR2 is FQNEAQ (reference sequence). Between the trimmed V and J ends, which lost 8 bases and 0 bases, there was a span of 10 bases. The CDR3 extends over 13 amino acids. The CDR3 DNA sequence: TGTGCCAGCCTAAAGGGGATGAACACTGAAGCTTTCTTT. It encodes CASLKGMNTEAFF.

As to this clonotype: A far larger clone lies a single base away; this is likely a read error. The rearrangement joins TRBV11-2 to TRBJ2-7, with D possibly matching TRBD1 (6 bases). Germline V CDR1 and CDR2: SGHAT, FQNNGV. V was clipped by 5 bases and J by 7 bases, with 24 bases between them. This CDR3 contains 16 residues. The CDR3 sequence: CASSPPGHLFYNEQYF. CDR3 coding DNA: TGTGCCAGCAGCCCGCCGGGACACCTTTTCTACAATGAGCAGTACTTC. The variable domain in full, with the rest retrieved from reference TRBV11-2 and TRBJ2-7, is EAGVAQSPRYKIIEKRQSVAFWCNPISGHATLYWYQQILGQGPKLLIQFQNNGVVDDSQLPKDRFSAERLKGVDSTLKIQPAKLEDSAVYLCASSPPGHLFYNEQYFGPGTRLTVT.

This clonotype has only a few counts. This rearrangement joins TRBV18 to TRBJ2-4; no reliable D call. From germline, CDR1 is KGHSH and CDR2 LQKENI. The CDR3 is 15 residues long. The V gene lost 3 bases and the J gene lost 0 bases, with 9 bases spanning the gap. DNA for the CDR3: TGTGCCAGCTCACCCCCCGGTGGAGCCAAAAACATTCAGTACTTC. It encodes CASSPPGGAKNIQYF.

A word on this clonotype: A far more abundant clone sits one base away, making this likely a read error. The chain recombines TRBV28 with TRBJ2-3; TRBD1 aligns across 7 bases. The DNA matches TRBJ2-7 better at its end, which makes the J call doubtful. Germline CDR1 MDHEN, CDR2 SYDVKM. There are 14 residues in the CDR3. The CDR3 sequence: CDSSFQGQNYEQYF. For the CDR3, the DNA is TGTGACAGCAGTTTTCAGGGACAGAACTACGAGCAGTACTTC.

Comment on this clonotype: Since a far larger clone is one base different, this is likely a read error. The rearrangement uses TRBV27 and TRBJ1-3, with D hard to call. Per germline, CDR1 MNHEY and CDR2 SMNVEV (reference sequence). This CDR3 is built from 15 residues. As DNA, the CDR3 is TGTGCCAGCAGTCCCCAAGGGCTTTCTGAAAACACCATATATTTT. Amino acid sequence: CASSPQGLSENTIYF.

Many counts were recorded for this clonotype. The chain is built from TRBV3-1 and TRBJ2-5; possibly TRBD1 for D (6 bases). This CDR3 spans 14 amino acids. V was cut by 4 bases and J by 4 bases, with 13 bases left in between. CDR1 is LGHDT and CDR2 is YNNKEL in the germline V gene (reference sequence). The CDR3 bases are TGTGCCAGCAGCCCGCCGGGACAACCAGAGACCCAGTACTTC. It encodes CASSPPGQPETQYF.

This clonotype was seen many times. V usage is TRBV2 and J usage is TRBJ2-7; 10 bases align to TRBD1. With 6 bases clipped from V and 3 bases from J, the junction kept 14 bases outside the gene matches. The CDR3 loop spans 17 amino acids. The germline gives CDR1 SNHLY, CDR2 FYNNEI. The CDR3 DNA follows: TGTGCCAGCAGCTATACCGGGACAGGGGTACTGGGCTACGAGCAGTACTTC. Translating gives CASSYTGTGVLGYEQYF.